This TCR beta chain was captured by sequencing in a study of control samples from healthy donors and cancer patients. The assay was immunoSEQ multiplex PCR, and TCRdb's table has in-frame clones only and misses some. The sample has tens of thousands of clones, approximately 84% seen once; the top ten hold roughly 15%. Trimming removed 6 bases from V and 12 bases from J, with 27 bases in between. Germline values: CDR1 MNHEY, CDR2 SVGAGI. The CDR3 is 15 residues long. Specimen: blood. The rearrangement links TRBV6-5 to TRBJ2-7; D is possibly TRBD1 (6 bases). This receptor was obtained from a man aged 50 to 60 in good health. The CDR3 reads CASRVLNHSSGDLYF. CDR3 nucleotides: TGTGCCAGCAGGGTCTTAAACCATAGCTCAGGGGATCTGTACTTC.